This is a list of T cell receptor beta chains from one sample in a study of regulatory T cells in long-lasting Graves disease. One entry per CDR3 protein, called by TCRdb with MiXCR from the multiplex PCR reads. The sample lists around 450,000 distinct CDR3 sequences; 20% to 25% were seen once. The sequenced sample was peripheral blood mononuclear cells (PBMCs), obtained when the disease was refractory, from a patient treated with antithyroid drugs. These receptors all stem from a female donor with Graves disease. Both conserved end residues are part of each CDR3. A D gene is named only where the DNA matches it firmly. Clone size appears in some rows only: once, few, many, or a class for an expanded clone.

TRBD1	TRBJ2-7	TRBV2	many	CAFQGAGGRSSYEQYF	TGTGCCTTCCAGGGGGCGGGCGGGCGAAGCTCCTACGAGCAGTACTTC
-	TRBJ2-7	TRBV28	few	CASSLRGRVSYEQYF	TGTGCCAGCAGTTTAAGGGGAAGGGTCTCCTACGAGCAGTACTTC
-	TRBJ2-7	TRBV19	few	CASSRGTTYEQYF	TGTGCCAGTAGTAGAGGGACCACTTACGAGCAGTACTTC
-	TRBJ1-1	TRBV4-1	-	CASSQSTLGMNTEAFF	TGCGCCAGCAGCCAATCGACCTTGGGGATGAACACTGAAGCTTTCTTT
-	TRBJ1-2	TRBV3-1	many	CASSLTGEANYGYTF	TGTGCCAGCAGTTTGACAGGAGAAGCTAACTATGGCTACACCTTC
-	TRBJ2-1	TRBV28	once	CASNAPAEVYNEQFF	TGTGCCAGCAATGCCCCAGCGGAAGTTTACAATGAGCAGTTCTTC
-	TRBJ2-2	TRBV24-1	few	CATSDLWNTGELFF	TGTGCCACCAGTGATTTGTGGAACACCGGGGAGCTGTTTTTT
TRBD1	TRBJ1-2	TRBV9	-	CASSGGQGLGYGYTF	TGTGCCAGCAGCGGGGGACAGGGATTGGGCTATGGCTACACCTTC
-	TRBJ2-7	TRBV7-2	many	CASSYSTGSSYEQYF	TGTGCCAGCAGTTACTCGACAGGCAGCTCCTACGAGCAGTACTTC
-	TRBJ1-2	TRBV28	-	CASSLSGIDDYTF	TGTGCCAGCAGTTTGTCAGGGATTGACGACTACACCTTC
TRBD1	TRBJ1-5	TRBV6-1	many	CASSGQGAQDQPQHF	TGTGCCAGCAGCGGACAGGGAGCGCAGGATCAGCCCCAGCATTTT
-	TRBJ2-7	TRBV28	many	CASSLPDYVSYEQYF	TGTGCCAGCAGTTTACCGGACTACGTCTCCTACGAGCAGTACTTC
TRBD1	TRBJ2-7	TRBV5-1	many	CASSSGTGIEEQYF	TGCGCCAGCAGCTCCGGGACAGGGATCGAAGAGCAGTACTTC
-	TRBJ2-1	TRBV11-2	few	CASSLGRGSYNEQFF	TGTGCCAGCAGCTTAGGTCGCGGGTCCTACAATGAGCAGTTCTTC
TRBD2	TRBJ2-3	TRBV11-3	many	CASSLRGGDTQYF	TGTGCCAGCAGTTTGAGGGGAGGGGATACGCAGTATTTT
TRBD2	TRBJ2-7	TRBV29-1	-	CSVEEIWEGKYEQYF	TGCAGCGTTGAAGAGATATGGGAGGGGAAGTACGAGCAGTACTTC
-	TRBJ1-2	TRBV6-1	many	CASTSYRLYGYTF	TGTGCCAGCACATCATACAGGCTCTATGGCTACACCTTC
-	TRBJ1-2	TRBV3-1	many	CASSDPGHSYGYTF	TGTGCCAGCAGTGATCCAGGACACAGCTATGGCTACACCTTC
TRBD1	TRBJ1-5	TRBV6-1	few	CASRRAGTGDQPQHF	TGTGCCAGCAGACGGGCCGGGACAGGGGATCAGCCCCAGCATTTT
TRBD1	TRBJ1-6	TRBV6-5	few	CASSSRDRGITPLHF	TGTGCCAGCAGTTCACGAGACAGGGGTATTACACCCCTCCACTTT
TRBD1	TRBJ1-2	TRBV7-9	-	CASSQVGQGLYGYTF	TGTGCCAGCAGCCAAGTCGGACAGGGACTCTATGGCTACACCTTC
-	TRBJ1-1	TRBV7-9	-	CASTQRGDTEAFF	TGTGCCAGCACCCAACGGGGGGACACTGAAGCTTTCTTT
TRBD1	TRBJ2-2	TRBV24-1	many	CATSDPDRAANTGELFF	TGTGCCACCAGTGACCCTGACAGGGCCGCGAACACCGGGGAGCTGTTTTTT
-	TRBJ2-7	TRBV7-9	few	CASSSGLSAYEQYF	TGTGCCAGCAGCTCGGGACTTTCCGCCTACGAGCAGTACTTC
TRBD1	TRBJ2-5	TRBV2	once	CASYTGVRETQYF	TGTGCCAGCTACACAGGGGTTCGGGAGACCCAGTACTTC
TRBD2	TRBJ2-7	TRBV7-8	-	CASSLIPGLAGSSYEQYF	TGTGCCAGCAGCTTAATCCCCGGACTAGCGGGTAGCTCCTACGAGCAGTACTTC
TRBD1	TRBJ1-1	TRBV5-4	-	CASSLTGANGNTEAFF	TGTGCCAGCAGCTTAACAGGGGCGAATGGGAACACTGAAGCTTTCTTT
-	TRBJ2-2	TRBV12-3/TRBV12-4	few	CALGARAGELFF	TGTGCTCTCGGGGCCCGCGCCGGGGAGCTGTTTTTT
-	TRBJ1-5	TRBV20-1	many	CSASPNQPQHF	TGCAGTGCTAGTCCTAATCAGCCCCAGCATTTT
TRBD2	TRBJ2-1	TRBV20-1	-	CSAPRLAGVRDEQFF	TGCAGTGCACCACGACTAGCGGGAGTACGCGATGAGCAGTTCTTC
-	TRBJ1-3	TRBV28	few	CASSLNVHTIYF	TGTGCCAGCAGTTTAAATGTGCACACCATATATTTT
-	TRBJ1-2	TRBV29-1	many	CSVGETTDYGYTF	TGCAGCGTTGGCGAGACCACGGATTATGGCTACACCTTC
-	TRBJ1-5	TRBV2	many	CASSETVLGLGSNQPQHF	TGTGCCAGCAGTGAAACTGTCTTGGGACTGGGTAGCAATCAGCCCCAGCATTTT
-	TRBJ2-6	TRBV28	many	CASSLGGAGANVLTF	TGTGCCAGCAGCTTAGGAGGCGCTGGGGCCAACGTCCTGACTTTC
-	TRBJ2-1	TRBV3-1	-	CASSRRDFPHEQFF	TGTGCCAGCAGCCGCCGGGACTTCCCGCATGAGCAGTTCTTC
TRBD1	TRBJ1-2	TRBV5-1	many	CASSLGTGETNYGYTF	TGCGCCAGCAGCTTGGGGACAGGGGAAACTAACTATGGCTACACCTTC
-	TRBJ1-4	TRBV5-5	few	CASSLTDGPNEKLFF	TGTGCCAGCAGCTTGACCGACGGACCCAATGAAAAACTGTTTTTT
TRBD1	TRBJ1-2	TRBV27	-	CASSLSLGQLNYGYTF	TGTGCCAGCAGTCTAAGCCTGGGACAGCTGAACTATGGCTACACCTTC
TRBD2	TRBJ2-7	TRBV28	many	CASSPQAGVAYEQYF	TGTGCCAGCAGCCCCCAAGCGGGAGTAGCCTACGAGCAGTACTTC
-	TRBJ1-3	TRBV28	-	CASTLRGSRSSGNTIYF	TGTGCCAGCACCCTAAGGGGGTCGAGGAGCTCTGGAAACACCATATATTTT
TRBD1	TRBJ2-7	TRBV6-1	few	CATRTGGNEQYF	TGTGCCACCAGAACAGGGGGCAACGAGCAGTACTTC
-	TRBJ1-1	TRBV6-1	many	CASRGFKLLEAFF	TGTGCCAGCAGAGGATTTAAACTTCTTGAAGCTTTCTTT
TRBD1	TRBJ1-1	TRBV7-9	once	CASSYDPTTGASNTEAFF	TGTGCCAGCAGCTACGACCCGACAACAGGGGCCTCGAACACTGAAGCTTTCTTT
-	TRBJ1-5	TRBV10-2	few	CASSESLREGAYSNQPQHF	TGCGCCAGCAGTGAGTCTTTAAGGGAGGGAGCTTATAGCAATCAGCCCCAGCATTTT
-	TRBJ1-5	TRBV28	many	CASSLAQVSNQPQHF	TGTGCCAGCTCCCTAGCGCAGGTTAGCAATCAGCCCCAGCATTTT
-	TRBJ2-5	TRBV4-1	few	CASSQDLTETQYF	TGCGCCAGCAGCCAAGATCTCACCGAGACCCAGTACTTC
TRBD1	TRBJ1-2	TRBV6-1	-	CASTRQGRDYTF	TGTGCCAGCACCCGACAGGGCCGCGACTACACCTTC
-	TRBJ1-1	TRBV30	few	CAWSQWERLQNTEAFF	TGTGCCTGGAGCCAATGGGAGCGTCTCCAGAACACTGAAGCTTTCTTT
-	TRBJ1-1	TRBV5-1	-	CASSPFNSNTEAFF	TGCGCCAGCAGCCCATTCAATTCGAACACTGAAGCTTTCTTT